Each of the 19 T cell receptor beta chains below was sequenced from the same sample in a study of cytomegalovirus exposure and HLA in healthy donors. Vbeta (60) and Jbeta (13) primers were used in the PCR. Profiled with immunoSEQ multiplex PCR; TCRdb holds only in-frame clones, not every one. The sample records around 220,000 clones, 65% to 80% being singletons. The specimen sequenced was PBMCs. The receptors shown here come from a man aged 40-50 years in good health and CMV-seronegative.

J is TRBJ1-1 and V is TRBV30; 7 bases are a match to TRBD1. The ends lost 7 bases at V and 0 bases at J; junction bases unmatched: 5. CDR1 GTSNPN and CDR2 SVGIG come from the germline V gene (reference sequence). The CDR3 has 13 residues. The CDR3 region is CAYSRGMNTEAFF. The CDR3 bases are TGTGCCTACTCCAGGGGGATGAACACTGAAGCTTTCTTT.

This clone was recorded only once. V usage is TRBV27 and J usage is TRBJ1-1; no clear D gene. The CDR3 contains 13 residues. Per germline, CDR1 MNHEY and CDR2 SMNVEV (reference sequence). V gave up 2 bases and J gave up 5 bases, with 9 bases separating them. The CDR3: CASSLRGSTEAFF. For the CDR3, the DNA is TGTGCCAGCAGTTTACGAGGGAGTACTGAAGCTTTCTTT.

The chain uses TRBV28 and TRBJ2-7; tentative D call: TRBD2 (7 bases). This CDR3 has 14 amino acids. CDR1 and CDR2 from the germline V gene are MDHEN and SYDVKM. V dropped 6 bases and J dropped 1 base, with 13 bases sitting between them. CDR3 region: CASSLGGGSYEQYF. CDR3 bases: TGTGCCAGCAGCCTAGGGGGGGGATCCTACGAGCAGTACTTC.

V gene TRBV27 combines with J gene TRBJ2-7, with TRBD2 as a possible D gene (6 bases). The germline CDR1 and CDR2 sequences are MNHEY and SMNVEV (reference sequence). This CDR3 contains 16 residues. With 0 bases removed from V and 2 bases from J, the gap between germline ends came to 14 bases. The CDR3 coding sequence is TGTGCCAGCAGTTTATCGCCGTCGTGGGGGGCCTACGAGCAGTACTTC. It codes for CASSLSPSWGAYEQYF.

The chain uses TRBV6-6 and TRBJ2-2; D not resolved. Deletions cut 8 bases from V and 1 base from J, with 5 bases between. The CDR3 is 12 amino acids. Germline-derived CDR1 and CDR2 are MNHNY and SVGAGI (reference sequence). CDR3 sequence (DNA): TGTGCCAGCGGCAGGAACACCGGGGAGCTGTTTTTT. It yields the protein CASGRNTGELFF.

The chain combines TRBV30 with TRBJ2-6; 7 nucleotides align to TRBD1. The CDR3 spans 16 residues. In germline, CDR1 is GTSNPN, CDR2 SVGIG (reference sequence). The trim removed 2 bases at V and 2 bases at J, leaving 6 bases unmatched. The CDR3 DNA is TGTGCCTGGAGTAGAAAACAGGGGACTGGGGCCAACGTCCTGACTTTC. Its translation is CAWSRKQGTGANVLTF.

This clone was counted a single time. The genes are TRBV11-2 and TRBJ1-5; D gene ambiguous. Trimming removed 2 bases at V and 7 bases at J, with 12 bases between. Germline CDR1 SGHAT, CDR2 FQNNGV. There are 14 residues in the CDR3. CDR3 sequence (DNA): TGTGCCAGCAGCTTACGGAGGGAAGGCCAGCCCCAGCATTTT. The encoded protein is CASSLRREGQPQHF.

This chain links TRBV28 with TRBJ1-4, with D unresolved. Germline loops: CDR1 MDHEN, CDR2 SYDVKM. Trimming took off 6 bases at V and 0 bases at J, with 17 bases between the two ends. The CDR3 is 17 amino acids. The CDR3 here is CASSYGGNLATNEKLFF. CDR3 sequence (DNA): TGTGCCAGCAGCTATGGCGGGAACTTAGCAACTAATGAAAAACTGTTTTTT.

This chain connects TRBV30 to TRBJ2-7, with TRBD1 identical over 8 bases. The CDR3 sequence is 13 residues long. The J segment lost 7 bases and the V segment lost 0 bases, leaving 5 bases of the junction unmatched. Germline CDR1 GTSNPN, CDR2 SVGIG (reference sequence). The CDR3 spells CAWSVGRGLEQYF. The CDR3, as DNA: TGTGCCTGGAGTGTAGGCAGGGGGCTTGAGCAGTACTTC.

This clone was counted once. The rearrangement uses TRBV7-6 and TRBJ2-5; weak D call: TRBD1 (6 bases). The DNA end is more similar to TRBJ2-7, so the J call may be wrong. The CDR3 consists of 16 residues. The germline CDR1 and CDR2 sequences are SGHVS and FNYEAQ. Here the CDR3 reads CASSLGGTGLTYEQYF. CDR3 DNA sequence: TGTGCCAGCAGCTTAGGAGGAACAGGGCTAACCTACGAGCAGTACTTC.

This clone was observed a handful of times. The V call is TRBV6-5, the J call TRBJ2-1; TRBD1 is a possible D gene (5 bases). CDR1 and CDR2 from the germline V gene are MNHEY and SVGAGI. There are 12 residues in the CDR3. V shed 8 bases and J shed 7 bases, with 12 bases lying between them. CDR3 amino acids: CASGQGINEQFF. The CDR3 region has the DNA TGTGCCAGCGGGCAGGGTATAAATGAGCAGTTCTTC.

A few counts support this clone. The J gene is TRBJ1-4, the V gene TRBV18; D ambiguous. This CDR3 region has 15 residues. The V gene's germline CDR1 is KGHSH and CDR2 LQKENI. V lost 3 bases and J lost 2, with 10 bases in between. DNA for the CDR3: TGTGCCAGCTCACCCGCAGGCTCTACTAATGAAAAACTGTTTTTT. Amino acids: CASSPAGSTNEKLFF.

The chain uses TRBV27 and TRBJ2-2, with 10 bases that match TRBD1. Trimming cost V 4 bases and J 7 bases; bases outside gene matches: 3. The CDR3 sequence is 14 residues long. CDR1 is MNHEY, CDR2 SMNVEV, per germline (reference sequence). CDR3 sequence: CASSSGQGIGELFF. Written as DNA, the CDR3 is TGTGCCAGCAGTTCGGGACAGGGGATCGGGGAGCTGTTTTTT.

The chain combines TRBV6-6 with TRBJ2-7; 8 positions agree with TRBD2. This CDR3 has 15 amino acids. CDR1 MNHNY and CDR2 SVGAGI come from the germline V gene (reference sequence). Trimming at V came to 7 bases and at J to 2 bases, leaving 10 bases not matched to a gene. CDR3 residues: CASIPERGRTYEQYF. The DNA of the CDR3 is TGTGCCAGCATTCCCGAGCGGGGGCGAACCTACGAGCAGTACTTC.

The CDR3 bases are TGCGCCAGCAGCTGGACTAGCGGGAAGACAGATACGCAGTATTTT. Translated: CASSWTSGKTDTQYF. V is TRBV5-1 and J is TRBJ2-3, with 12 nucleotides matching TRBD2. The CDR3 length is 15 residues. V lost 3 bases and J lost 3; bases outside the gene matches: 2. Germline CDR1 reads SGHRS; CDR2 reads YFSETQ.

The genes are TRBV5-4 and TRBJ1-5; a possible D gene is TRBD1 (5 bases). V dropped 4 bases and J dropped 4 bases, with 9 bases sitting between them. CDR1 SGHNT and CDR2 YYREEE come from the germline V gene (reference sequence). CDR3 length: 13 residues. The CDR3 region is CASSTRQNQPQHF. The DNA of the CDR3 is TGTGCCAGCAGCACGAGACAGAATCAGCCCCAGCATTTT. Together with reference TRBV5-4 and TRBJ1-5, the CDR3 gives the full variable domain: ETGVTQSPTHLIKTRGQQVTLRCSSQSGHNTVSWYQQALGQGPQFIFQYYREEENGRGNFPPRFSGLQFPNYSSELNVNALELDDSALYLCASSTRQNQPQHFGDGTRLSIL.

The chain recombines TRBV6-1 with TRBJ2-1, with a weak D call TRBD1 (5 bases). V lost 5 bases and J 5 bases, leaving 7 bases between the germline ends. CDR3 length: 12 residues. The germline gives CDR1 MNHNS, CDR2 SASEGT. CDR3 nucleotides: TGTGCCAGCAGTCAGGGTAACAATGAGCAGTTCTTC. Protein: CASSQGNNEQFF.

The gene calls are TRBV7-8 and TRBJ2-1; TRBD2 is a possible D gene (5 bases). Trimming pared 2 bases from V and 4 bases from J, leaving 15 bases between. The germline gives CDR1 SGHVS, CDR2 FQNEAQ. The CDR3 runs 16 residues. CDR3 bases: TGTGCCAGCAGCTTACTCGGAATAGCGCTGTACAATGAGCAGTTCTTC. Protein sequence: CASSLLGIALYNEQFF.

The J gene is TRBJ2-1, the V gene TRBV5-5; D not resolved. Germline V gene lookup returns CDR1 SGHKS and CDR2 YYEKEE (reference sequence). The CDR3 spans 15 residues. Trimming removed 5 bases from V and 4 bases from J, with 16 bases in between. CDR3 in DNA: TGTGCCAGCAGTCTGCGTTCAGGATGGTACAATGAGCAGTTCTTC. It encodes CASSLRSGWYNEQFF.